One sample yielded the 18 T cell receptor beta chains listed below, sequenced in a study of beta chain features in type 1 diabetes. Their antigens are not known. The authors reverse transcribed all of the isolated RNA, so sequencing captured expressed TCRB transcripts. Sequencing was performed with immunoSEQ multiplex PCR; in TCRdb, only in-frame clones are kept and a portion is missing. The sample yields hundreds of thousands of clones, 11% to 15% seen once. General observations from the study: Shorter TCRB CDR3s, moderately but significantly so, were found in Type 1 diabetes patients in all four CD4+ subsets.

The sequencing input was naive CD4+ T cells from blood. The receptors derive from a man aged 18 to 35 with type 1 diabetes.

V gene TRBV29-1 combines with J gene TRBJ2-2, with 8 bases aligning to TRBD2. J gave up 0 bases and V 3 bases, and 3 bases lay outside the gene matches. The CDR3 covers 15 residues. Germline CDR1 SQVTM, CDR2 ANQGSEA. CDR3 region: CSVDAGGSNTGELFF. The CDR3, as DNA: TGCAGCGTTGATGCGGGGGGATCGAACACCGGGGAGCTGTTTTTT.

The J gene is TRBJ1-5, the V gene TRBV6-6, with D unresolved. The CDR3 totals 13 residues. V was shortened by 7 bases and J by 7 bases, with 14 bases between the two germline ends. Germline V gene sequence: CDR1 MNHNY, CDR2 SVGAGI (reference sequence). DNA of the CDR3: TGTGCCAGCAAAAAGTGGGATAACCAGCCCCAGCATTTT. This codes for CASKKWDNQPQHF.

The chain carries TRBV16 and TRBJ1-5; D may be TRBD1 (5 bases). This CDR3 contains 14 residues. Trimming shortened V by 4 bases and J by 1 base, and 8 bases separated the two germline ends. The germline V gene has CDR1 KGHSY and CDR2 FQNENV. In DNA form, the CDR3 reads TGTGCCAGCAGCCGCGGGGGAAGCAATCAGCCCCAGCATTTT. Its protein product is CASSRGGSNQPQHF.

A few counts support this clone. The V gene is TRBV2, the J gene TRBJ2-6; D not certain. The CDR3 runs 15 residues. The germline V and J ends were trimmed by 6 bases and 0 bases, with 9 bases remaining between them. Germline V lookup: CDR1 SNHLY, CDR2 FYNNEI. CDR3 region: CASSVTRSGANVLTF. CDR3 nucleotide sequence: TGTGCCAGCAGCGTGACACGCTCTGGGGCCAACGTCCTGACTTTC.

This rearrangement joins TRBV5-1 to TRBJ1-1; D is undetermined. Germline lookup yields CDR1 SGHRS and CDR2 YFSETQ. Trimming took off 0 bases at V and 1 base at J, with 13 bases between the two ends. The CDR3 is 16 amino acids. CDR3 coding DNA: TGCGCCAGCAGCTTGGTGGATGGGAGTCGGAACACTGAAGCTTTCTTT. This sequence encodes CASSLVDGSRNTEAFF.

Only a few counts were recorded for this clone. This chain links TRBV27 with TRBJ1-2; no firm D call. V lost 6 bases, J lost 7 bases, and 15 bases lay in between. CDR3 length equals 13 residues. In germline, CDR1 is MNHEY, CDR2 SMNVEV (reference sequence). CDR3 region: CASRLERSGGYTF. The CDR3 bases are TGTGCCAGCAGACTAGAGAGGTCGGGTGGCTACACCTTC.

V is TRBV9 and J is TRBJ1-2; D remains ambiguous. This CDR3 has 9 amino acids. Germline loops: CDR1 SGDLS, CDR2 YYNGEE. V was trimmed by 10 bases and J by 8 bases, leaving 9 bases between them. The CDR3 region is CAGPRGYTF. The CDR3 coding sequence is TGTGCCGGCCCAAGGGGCTACACCTTC.

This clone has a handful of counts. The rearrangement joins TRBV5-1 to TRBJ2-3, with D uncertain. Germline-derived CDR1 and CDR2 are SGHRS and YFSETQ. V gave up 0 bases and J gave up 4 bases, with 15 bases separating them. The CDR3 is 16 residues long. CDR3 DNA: TGCGCCAGCAGCTTGGAAGGCCCCTCCTCACCAGATACGCAGTATTTT. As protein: CASSLEGPSSPDTQYF.

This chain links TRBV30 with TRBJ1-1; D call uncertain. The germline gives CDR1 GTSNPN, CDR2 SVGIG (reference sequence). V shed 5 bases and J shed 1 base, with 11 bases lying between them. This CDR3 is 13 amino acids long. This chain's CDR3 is CAWEENTNTEAFF. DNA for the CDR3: TGTGCCTGGGAGGAAAACACGAACACTGAAGCTTTCTTT.

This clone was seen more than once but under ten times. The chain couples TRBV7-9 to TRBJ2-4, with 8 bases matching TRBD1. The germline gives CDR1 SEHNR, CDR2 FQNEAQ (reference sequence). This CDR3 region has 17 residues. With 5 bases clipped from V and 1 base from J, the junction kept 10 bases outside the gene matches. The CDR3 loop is CASSAVTGERAKNIQYF. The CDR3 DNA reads TGTGCCAGCAGCGCAGTGACAGGGGAGAGGGCCAAAAACATTCAGTACTTC. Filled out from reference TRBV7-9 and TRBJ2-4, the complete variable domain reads DTGVSQNPRHKITKRGQNVTFRCDPISEHNRLYWYRQTLGQGPEFLTYFQNEAQLEKSRLLSDRFSAERPKGSFSTLEIQRTEQGDSAMYLCASSAVTGERAKNIQYFGAGTRLSVL.

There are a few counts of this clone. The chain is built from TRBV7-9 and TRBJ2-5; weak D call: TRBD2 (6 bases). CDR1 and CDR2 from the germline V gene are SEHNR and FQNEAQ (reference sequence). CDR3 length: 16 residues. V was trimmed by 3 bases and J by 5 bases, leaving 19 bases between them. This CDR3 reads CASSLRSGALGETQYF. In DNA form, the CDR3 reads TGTGCCAGCAGCTTGAGGTCGGGAGCCCTAGGGGAGACCCAGTACTTC.

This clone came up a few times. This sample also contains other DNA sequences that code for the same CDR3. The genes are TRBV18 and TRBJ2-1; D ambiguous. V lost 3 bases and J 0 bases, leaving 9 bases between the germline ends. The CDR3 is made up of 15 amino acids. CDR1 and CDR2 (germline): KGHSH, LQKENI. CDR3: CASSPAGSSYNEQFF. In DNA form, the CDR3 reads TGTGCCAGCTCACCCGCAGGCAGCTCCTACAATGAGCAGTTCTTC.

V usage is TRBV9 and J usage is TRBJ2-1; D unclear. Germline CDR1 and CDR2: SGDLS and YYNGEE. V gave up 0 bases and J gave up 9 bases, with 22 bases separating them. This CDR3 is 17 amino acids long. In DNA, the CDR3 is TGTGCCAGCAGCGTAGGCTTAGGTGAGAAGGCCATGGGTGAGCAGTTCTTC. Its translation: CASSVGLGEKAMGEQFF.

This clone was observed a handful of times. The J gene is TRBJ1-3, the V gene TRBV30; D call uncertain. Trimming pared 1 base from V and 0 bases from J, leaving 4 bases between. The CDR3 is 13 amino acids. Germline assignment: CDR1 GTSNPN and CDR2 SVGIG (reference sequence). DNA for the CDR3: TGTGCCTGGAGTGCGGACTCTGGAAACACCATATATTTT. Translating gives CAWSADSGNTIYF.

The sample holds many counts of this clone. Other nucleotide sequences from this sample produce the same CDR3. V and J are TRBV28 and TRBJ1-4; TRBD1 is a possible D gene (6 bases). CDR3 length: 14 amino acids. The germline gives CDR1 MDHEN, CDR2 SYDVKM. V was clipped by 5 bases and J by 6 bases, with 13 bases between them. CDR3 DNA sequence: TGTGCCAGCAGTCTCACAGGGAGGGATGAAAAACTGTTTTTT. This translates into CASSLTGRDEKLFF.

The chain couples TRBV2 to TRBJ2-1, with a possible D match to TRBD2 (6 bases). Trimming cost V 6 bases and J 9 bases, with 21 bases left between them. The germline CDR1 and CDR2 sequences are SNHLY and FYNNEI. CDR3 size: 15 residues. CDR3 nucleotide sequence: TGTGCCAGCAGCCCGCGGGGCCGGCAAGGGAGTGAGCAGTTCTTC. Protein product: CASSPRGRQGSEQFF.

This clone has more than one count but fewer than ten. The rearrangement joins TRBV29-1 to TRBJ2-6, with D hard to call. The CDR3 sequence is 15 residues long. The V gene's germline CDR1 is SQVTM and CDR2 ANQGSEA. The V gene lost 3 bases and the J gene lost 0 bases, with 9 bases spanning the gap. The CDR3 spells CSVDGTNSGANVLTF. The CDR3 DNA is TGCAGCGTTGACGGAACCAACTCTGGGGCCAACGTCCTGACTTTC. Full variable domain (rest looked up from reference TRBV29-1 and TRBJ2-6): SAVISQKPSRDICQRGTSLTIQCQVDSQVTMMFWYRQQPGQSLTLIATANQGSEATYESGFVIDKFPISRPNLTFSTLTVSNMSPEDSSIYLCSVDGTNSGANVLTFGAGSRLTVL.

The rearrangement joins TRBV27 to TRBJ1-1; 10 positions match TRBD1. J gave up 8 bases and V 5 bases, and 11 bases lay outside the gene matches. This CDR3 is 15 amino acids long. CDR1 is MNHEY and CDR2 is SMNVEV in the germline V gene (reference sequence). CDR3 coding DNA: TGTGCCAGCAGTCCGTCGGGACAGGGGATAAAAGAAGCTTTCTTT. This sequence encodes CASSPSGQGIKEAFF.